This T cell receptor beta chain is from a study of OX40 agonist ivuxolimab in advanced cancers. Only in-frame clones appear in the TCRdb table, and some are missing; sequencing was by immunoSEQ multiplex PCR. The repertoire includes 70,000 or so clones, about 83% of them detected once, and less than 0.9% sits in the top ten. Patients with a history of autoimmune disease or on systemic immunosuppression were excluded. To note about this clone: Its antigen is not known.

Looked up from germline, CDR1 is ENHRY and CDR2 is SYGVKD. V lost 6 bases to trimming and J lost 5 bases; unmatched junction nucleotides: 0. The CDR3 has 13 amino acids. Study-wide points: Antigen targets of the expanded peripheral T cells went undetermined. Fewer expanded clones were found on average in CD4+ than in CD8+ T cells.

Here the sequenced sample was CD4+ or CD8+ T cells sorted from blood, taken in a trial of the OX40 agonist ivuxolimab. This TCR was sampled from an adult with an advanced solid tumor such as melanoma, head and neck, liver or kidney cancer. The gene calls are TRBV10-3 and TRBJ2-1, with 11 bases aligning to TRBD2. The DNA for the CDR3 is TGTGCCATCAGGGGACTAGCGGACAATGAGCAGTTCTTC. Translating it yields CAIRGLADNEQFF.